A single sample is the source of the 26 T cell receptor beta chains below, sequenced in a study of shared clonotypes between healthy human individuals. TCRdb's table, derived via immunoSEQ multiplex PCR, lists solely in-frame clones and lacks some. This table holds about 2 million clones, 85% to 95% found once. Sequenced input: naive CD4+ T cells sorted from blood. Subset of the sample: CD45RA+ positively selected. Every receptor here comes from a young man in good health.

This chain uses TRBV5-1 with TRBJ1-4; 7 bases are a match to TRBD1. Trimming removed 4 bases from V and 8 bases from J; junction bases left unmatched: 11. Germline CDR1 and CDR2: SGHRS and YFSETQ. The CDR3 length is 15 residues. CDR3 sequence: CASSKWTGGSEKLFF. The CDR3 nucleotides read TGCGCCAGCAGCAAATGGACAGGTGGTTCGGAAAAACTGTTTTTT.

The chain employs TRBV5-1 and TRBJ1-3, with D possibly TRBD1 on 5 matching bases. The V and J ends lost 6 bases and 8 bases respectively, with 21 bases between them. CDR3 size: 15 residues. Germline V gives CDR1 SGHRS, CDR2 YFSETQ. CDR3 protein: CASKRGGAFLDTIYF. Written as DNA, the CDR3 is TGCGCCAGCAAACGGGGAGGGGCATTCCTGGACACCATATATTTT.

The rearrangement links TRBV28 to TRBJ1-3; tentatively, D is TRBD1 (6 bases). Germline CDR1 MDHEN, CDR2 SYDVKM. The CDR3 covers 14 residues. With 3 bases removed from V and 2 bases from J, the gap between germline ends came to 8 bases. The CDR3 reads CASSLGATGNTIYF. The CDR3 nucleotides read TGTGCCAGCAGTTTGGGGGCGACTGGAAACACCATATATTTT.

This rearrangement joins TRBV28 to TRBJ2-7; unclear D gene. The CDR3 is 12 amino acids. From germline, CDR1 is MDHEN and CDR2 SYDVKM. Trimming cost V 7 bases and J 4 bases, with 11 bases left between them. The CDR3 reads CASIDRNYEQYF. CDR3 bases: TGTGCCAGCATTGACCGGAATTACGAGCAGTACTTC.

This clone was detected once. The chain combines TRBV19 with TRBJ1-6; TRBD1 aligns across 7 bases. Germline V CDR1 and CDR2: LNHDA, SQIVND (reference sequence). The CDR3 contains 15 residues. The junction had 7 bases not matched to a gene; V was cut back by 3 bases and J by 8 bases. In nucleotides, the CDR3 is TGTGCCAGTAGTATCCTGAGAGGGGGCGATTCACCCCTCCACTTT. Translation: CASSILRGGDSPLHF.

This clone was counted at least ten times. The sample has other DNA sequences that encode this CDR3 too. J is TRBJ1-2 and V is TRBV30, with a weak D call TRBD1 (6 bases). Germline V CDR1 and CDR2: GTSNPN, SVGIG (reference sequence). CDR3 length: 13 residues. V was trimmed by 2 bases and J by 4 bases, leaving 11 bases between them. The DNA of the CDR3 is TGTGCCTGGAGTAGAGGGGGTCGCTATGGCTACACCTTC. It encodes CAWSRGGRYGYTF.

This chain uses TRBV21-1 with TRBJ1-3. TRBV21-1 is a known pseudogene. The CDR3 runs 15 residues. CDR3 sequence reads: CASRGDLYSGNTIYF. The DNA of the CDR3 is TGTGCCAGCCGGGGGGATCTCTACTCTGGAAACACCATATATTTT.

This clone is a singleton in its sample. V and J are TRBV5-6 and TRBJ2-3, with 10 bases fitting TRBD2. V shed 3 bases and J 1 base; nucleotides not matched to a gene: 5. Per germline, CDR1 SGHDT and CDR2 YYEEEE. The CDR3 has 16 residues. The CDR3 spells CASSSRTSGRTDTQYF. As DNA, the CDR3 is TGTGCCAGCAGCTCTAGGACTAGCGGTCGCACAGATACGCAGTATTTT.

A word on this clone: Other DNA sequences in the sample encode the same CDR3. The rearrangement joins TRBV4-3 to TRBJ2-7; TRBD1 agrees at 7 bases. CDR1 and CDR2 from the germline V gene are LGHNA and YSLEER. J gave up 2 bases and V 0 bases, and 4 bases lay outside the gene matches. The CDR3 has 15 amino acids. The chain's CDR3 is CASSQDRQGPYEQYF. The CDR3 DNA is TGCGCCAGCAGCCAAGATCGACAGGGACCCTACGAGCAGTACTTC.

This chain joins TRBV11-2 and TRBJ1-1; TRBD1 is a possible D gene (5 bases). Per germline, CDR1 SGHAT and CDR2 FQNNGV. Trimming took off 7 bases at V and 5 bases at J, with 14 bases between the two ends. The CDR3 is made up of 13 amino acids. For the CDR3, the DNA is TGTGCCAGCACCAACGGGGGGGGAACTGAAGCTTTCTTT. Its translation: CASTNGGGTEAFF.

Comments on this clone: Other nucleotide sequences from this sample produce the same CDR3. As DNA, the CDR3 is TGTGCCAGTAGACCCGGGGCTGGAAACACCATATATTTT. Translation gives CASRPGAGNTIYF. This chain uses TRBV19 with TRBJ1-3; D is unclear. This CDR3 region has 13 residues. In germline, CDR1 is LNHDA, CDR2 SQIVND (reference sequence). Between the trimmed V and J ends, which lost 6 bases and 2 bases, there was a span of 8 bases.

V gene TRBV5-4 combines with J gene TRBJ2-6; a possible D gene is TRBD2 (5 bases). The CDR3 consists of 18 residues. V was shortened by 3 bases and J by 0 bases, with 16 bases between the two germline ends. The germline CDR1 and CDR2 sequences are SGHNT and YYREEE (reference sequence). In DNA form, the CDR3 reads TGTGCCAGCAGCTCGGCCCGGGCGGGCCTCTCTGGGGCCAACGTCCTGACTTTC. This translates into CASSSARAGLSGANVLTF.

The chain has TRBV30 and TRBJ1-1; D is perhaps TRBD1 (6 bases). CDR1 and CDR2 (germline): GTSNPN, SVGIG (reference sequence). The CDR3 totals 14 residues. V gave up 4 bases and J gave up 0 bases, with 12 bases separating them. The CDR3 loop reads CAWNGGALNTEAFF. CDR3 in DNA: TGTGCCTGGAATGGGGGCGCATTGAACACTGAAGCTTTCTTT.

V gene TRBV2 combines with J gene TRBJ1-2; possibly TRBD1 for D (5 bases). Germline V gene data show CDR1 as SNHLY and CDR2 as FYNNEI. Trimming shortened V by 3 bases and J by 7 bases, and 12 bases separated the two germline ends. The CDR3 covers 13 residues. CDR3 sequence (DNA): TGTGCCAGCAGTGACCCCCCAGGGACTGGCTACACCTTC. Translation: CASSDPPGTGYTF. The full variable domain, its missing parts supplied by reference TRBV2 and TRBJ1-2, is EPEVTQTPSHQVTQMGQEVILRCVPISNHLYFYWYRQILGQKVEFLVSFYNNEISEKSEIFDDQFSVERPDGSNFTLKIRSTKLEDSAMYFCASSDPPGTGYTFGSGTRLTVV.

This chain uses TRBV5-1 with TRBJ2-1, with D possibly TRBD1 on 5 matching bases. The V gene's germline CDR1 is SGHRS and CDR2 YFSETQ. This CDR3 has 12 amino acids. Trimming shortened V by 5 bases and J by 5 bases, and 8 bases separated the two germline ends. The DNA of the CDR3 is TGCGCCAGCAGGAAGGGGCACAATGAGCAGTTCTTC. The encoded protein is CASRKGHNEQFF.

This chain joins TRBV7-2 and TRBJ1-6, with 7 positions matching TRBD1. Per germline, CDR1 SGHTA and CDR2 FQGNSA. The length of the CDR3 is 16 residues. V dropped 0 bases and J dropped 7; count of bases not matched to a gene: 6. DNA for the CDR3: TGTGCCAGCAGCTTAGCAGGGACAGCTACCAATTCACCCCTCCACTTT. Its protein is CASSLAGTATNSPLHF.

The CDR3 coding sequence is TGTGCCAGCTCCAAACCACCGGGGGGGCCTAACAATGAGCAGTTCTTC. Encoded protein: CASSKPPGGPNNEQFF. The rearrangement joins TRBV18 to TRBJ2-1; TRBD2 matches at 8 bases. V was pared by 6 bases and J by 5 bases, with 12 bases of the junction left unmatched. This CDR3 has 16 residues. Germline V lookup: CDR1 KGHSH, CDR2 LQKENI.

The chain combines TRBV6-5 with TRBJ1-3; TRBD1 might be the D (5 bases). Trimming shortened V by 5 bases and J by 1 base, and 12 bases separated the two germline ends. The germline V gene encodes CDR1 MNHEY and CDR2 SVGAGI. This CDR3 is built from 15 residues. CDR3 coding DNA: TGTGCCAGCAGTCCGCTGGGGACTTCTGGAAACACCATATATTTT. Translation gives CASSPLGTSGNTIYF.

The chain carries TRBV7-9 and TRBJ2-2; perhaps TRBD1 as D (6 bases). Trimming took off 3 bases at V and 4 bases at J, with 9 bases between the two ends. The CDR3 extends over 14 amino acids. The germline V gene encodes CDR1 SEHNR and CDR2 FQNEAQ (reference sequence). CDR3 in amino acids: CASSFGTLTGELFF. The CDR3 bases are TGTGCCAGCAGCTTTGGGACACTCACCGGGGAGCTGTTTTTT.

The chain links TRBV10-3 to TRBJ2-5; tentative D call: TRBD2 (7 bases). CDR1 is ENHRY and CDR2 is SYGVKD in the germline V gene. V was trimmed by 7 bases and J by 4 bases, leaving 13 bases between them. The CDR3 has 13 amino acids. The CDR3 here is CAITRGLGETQYF. The DNA for the CDR3 is TGTGCCATCACGCGGGGGCTGGGAGAGACCCAGTACTTC.

The genes are TRBV30 and TRBJ2-4, with D tentatively TRBD1 or TRBD2 (7 bases each). V lost 2 bases and J lost 2, with 13 bases in between. In germline, CDR1 is GTSNPN, CDR2 SVGIG (reference sequence). The CDR3 has 15 residues. CDR3 sequence: CAWSQGGGSKNIQYF. As DNA, the CDR3 is TGTGCCTGGAGTCAGGGGGGAGGGTCCAAAAACATTCAGTACTTC.

The rearrangement links TRBV5-1 to TRBJ1-1; 8 nucleotides match TRBD1. V lost 4 bases and J lost 1; bases outside the gene matches: 9. The CDR3 consists of 16 residues. CDR1 is SGHRS, CDR2 YFSETQ, per germline. CDR3 amino acids: CASSQQGVGGNTEAFF. CDR3 coding DNA: TGCGCCAGCAGCCAACAGGGGGTGGGCGGGAACACTGAAGCTTTCTTT.

In the case of this clone: Other nucleotide sequences from this sample produce the same CDR3. This rearrangement joins TRBV5-1 to TRBJ1-1; no reliable D call. The V end was cut by 1 base, the J end by 0 bases, with 10 bases between. The length of the CDR3 is 15 residues. The germline gives CDR1 SGHRS, CDR2 YFSETQ. CDR3 protein: CASSLNPSLNTEAFF. The CDR3 region has the DNA TGCGCCAGCAGCTTGAACCCCAGCTTGAACACTGAAGCTTTCTTT.

This chain links TRBV10-1 with TRBJ2-1, with D maybe TRBD2 (6 bases). V lost 8 bases, J lost 0 bases, and 11 bases lay in between. Per germline, CDR1 WNHNN and CDR2 SYGVQD (reference sequence). CDR3 length: 14 residues. The CDR3 sequence: CASLAVSSYNEQFF. The CDR3 coding sequence is TGCGCCAGCTTAGCGGTGAGCTCCTACAATGAGCAGTTCTTC.

The rearrangement uses TRBV4-3 and TRBJ2-7, with D possibly matching TRBD1 (6 bases). The length of the CDR3 is 16 residues. V was clipped by 0 bases and J by 2 bases, with 14 bases between them. Germline loops: CDR1 LGHNA, CDR2 YSLEER. This CDR3 is CASSQEAGQFPYEQYF. DNA for the CDR3: TGCGCCAGCAGCCAAGAGGCAGGACAGTTCCCCTACGAGCAGTACTTC.

The V call is TRBV5-8, the J call TRBJ2-7, with no clear D. The V gene lost 2 bases and the J gene lost 3 bases, with 9 bases spanning the gap. The CDR3 has 13 residues. CDR1 and CDR2 (germline): SGHTS, YDEGEE. CDR3 in DNA: TGTGCCAGCAGCTTAGACGCCTACTACGAGCAGTACTTC. It yields the protein CASSLDAYYEQYF.